The T cell receptor beta chain described here comes from a study of blood T cell repertoires in COVID-19. Overall study context: Both acute and convalescent COVID-19 samples were obtained from the United States, Italy and Spain. The cDNA or gDNA used as material had been derived from T cells, B-cell-depleted T cells, or PBMCs.

Here immunoSEQ multiplex PCR was the method, and the copy in TCRdb shows in-frame clones only, minus some. The repertoire has some 26,000 clones, about 80% of them found once; the top ten carry about 1.8%. Per the germline V gene, CDR1 is LGHDT and CDR2 is YNNKEL (reference sequence). The CDR3 totals 16 residues. V gave up 6 bases and J gave up 6 bases; unmatched junction bases: 11. The sequence was collected from an elderly man with active or convalescent COVID-19. J is TRBJ2-2 and V is TRBV3-1 (or the pseudogene TRBV3-2), with 9 bases that match TRBD2. The specimen was peripheral blood. The CDR3 is CASSPGTSRSAGELFF. For the CDR3, the DNA is TGTGCCAGCAGTCCAGGGACTAGCAGATCAGCCGGGGAGCTGTTTTTT.